Listed below are T cell receptor beta chains from one sample, sequenced in a study of T cell changes during pregnancy in multiple sclerosis. This table comes from immunoSEQ multiplex PCR, and its TCRdb copy is limited to in-frame clones, with some not included. Of more than 65,000 clones listed, around 90% are singletons. The sample here was peripheral blood, taken in the first trimester of pregnancy. The receptors here all came from a female donor with multiple sclerosis, enrolled in a pregnancy study. Both conserved end residues are trimmed from each CDR3.

v_gene	CDR3aa
TRBV13	ASSLGRTRGQGDGYT
TRBV9	ASSVVYPSGELF
TRBV11-3	ASSHPPVQVNTEAF
TRBV29-1	SADRGSTDTQY
TRBV6-6	ASSLLGPYEQY
TRBV21-1	ASSKATGRNTEAF
TRBV27	ASSLGGVGPQH
TRBV5-4	ASSLERVTEAF
TRBV19	ASSILRRPYGYT
TRBV7-6	ASSYRGDEQF
TRBV2	ASSAGIWGF
TRBV5-8	ASSLGTPAYYGYT
TRBV7-6	ASSSTIGIGELF
TRBV29-1	SVERGTSDEQF
TRBV5-4	ASSPGTSGIWAYEQY
TRBV2	ASKWKDRAGEKLF
TRBV5-1	ASSARTSTSTDTQY